The present T cell receptor (beta chain) was sequenced within a study of neoadjuvant anti-PD-1 for oral cavity cancer. Study overall: Patients without progression received a fourth nivolumab dose around day 43, then surgical resection on days 50-56. Study observations and caveats: Each response group had just three patients in TCR analyses.

About this clone itself: What it binds is unknown.

The patients had HPV-negative, locally advanced oral cavity squamous cell carcinoma. From germline, CDR1 is LNHDA and CDR2 SQIVND (reference sequence). The ends were cut back, 4 bases at V and 0 bases at J, with 13 bases in the middle. The CDR3 has 17 amino acids. Blood libraries mostly used roughly 0.5 ug genomic DNA, six replicates each. Using immunoSEQ multiplex PCR, the repertoire was profiled, and TCRdb retains in-frame clones only, with some absent. The repertoire includes roughly 6,700 clones, around 72% of them detected once, and under 3.5% sits in the top ten. The clonotype comes from a person between 35 and 79 years old with oral cavity squamous cell carcinoma. V is TRBV19 and J is TRBJ1-6; possible D gene TRBD1, 5 bases. Source: PBMCs, taken before nivolumab (anti-PD-1) treatment. The CDR3: CASSTGRRSSYNSPLHF. The CDR3 DNA is TGTGCCAGTAGTACGGGACGGAGAAGCTCCTATAATTCACCCCTCCACTTT.